A single sample gave rise to the 26 T cell receptor beta chains below, sequenced in a study of OX40 agonist ivuxolimab in advanced cancers. Produced via immunoSEQ multiplex PCR; TCRdb's table is partial and in-frame only. This sample has 74,000 or so clones, with roughly 86% found just once. Material: CD4+ or CD8+ T cells sorted from blood, obtained in a trial of the OX40 agonist ivuxolimab. These receptors were collected from an adult with an advanced solid tumor such as melanoma, head and neck, liver or kidney cancer.

This chain links TRBV7-2 with TRBJ2-1; D is undetermined. The CDR3 is 13 amino acids. In germline, CDR1 is SGHTA, CDR2 FQGNSA. Trimming stripped 5 bases from V and 7 bases from J, with 12 bases between. CDR3 amino acids: CASSPRTGNEQFF. CDR3 bases: TGTGCCAGCAGCCCCCGCACGGGTAATGAGCAGTTCTTC.

V usage is TRBV4-1 and J usage is TRBJ1-4, with 11 positions matching TRBD1. There are 15 residues in the CDR3. Germline CDR1 is MGHRA and CDR2 is YSYEKL. Trimming removed 4 bases from V and 8 bases from J; junction bases left unmatched: 6. Written as DNA, the CDR3 is TGCGCCAGCAGCCCCTCCGGGACAGGGGGGGAAAAACTGTTTTTT. Translated: CASSPSGTGGEKLFF.

Note on this clone: An end of the junction differs from the germline gene, which may be a read error. The chain recombines TRBV7-2 with TRBJ2-2, with 11 bases lining up with TRBD2. Per the germline V gene, CDR1 is SGHTA and CDR2 is FQGNSA. This CDR3 has 15 residues. CDR3 bases: TGTGCCAGCAGCCTAGCGGGGGGAGGGACCGGGGAGCTGTTTTTT. It yields the protein CASSLAGGGTGELFF.

The CDR3, as DNA: TGTGCCAGCAGCTCCGGGGGAACAGATACGCAGTATTTT. Translated, it gives CASSSGGTDTQYF. The J gene is TRBJ2-3, the V gene TRBV5-4, with TRBD2 as a possible D gene (6 bases). The CDR3 loop spans 13 amino acids. Per germline, CDR1 SGHNT and CDR2 YYREEE (reference sequence). The V gene lost 3 bases and the J gene lost 3 bases, with 8 bases spanning the gap. The complete variable domain, with remaining parts taken from reference TRBV5-4 and TRBJ2-3, reads ETGVTQSPTHLIKTRGQQVTLRCSSQSGHNTVSWYQQALGQGPQFIFQYYREEENGRGNFPPRFSGLQFPNYSSELNVNALELDDSALYLCASSSGGTDTQYFGPGTRLTVL.

The chain recombines TRBV28 with TRBJ1-5, with D perhaps matching TRBD1 (5 bases). The CDR3 totals 14 residues. V dropped 3 bases and J dropped 6 bases, with 12 bases sitting between them. CDR1 is MDHEN, CDR2 SYDVKM, per germline. CDR3 protein: CASSFRGNGQPQHF. DNA for the CDR3: TGTGCCAGCAGTTTTCGGGGGAACGGTCAGCCCCAGCATTTT. Complete variable domain (other parts from reference TRBV28 and TRBJ1-5): DVKVTQSSRYLVKRTGEKVFLECVQDMDHENMFWYRQDPGLGLRLIYFSYDVKMKEKGDIPEGYSVSREKKERFSLILESASTNQTSMYLCASSFRGNGQPQHFGDGTRLSIL.

The chain employs TRBV10-3 and TRBJ2-5; TRBD1 matches at 7 bases. The J segment lost 3 bases and the V segment lost 8 bases, leaving 6 bases of the junction unmatched. CDR1 and CDR2 from the germline V gene are ENHRY and SYGVKD. The CDR3 is made up of 13 amino acids. CDR3 nucleotide sequence: TGTGCCATCGCACCGGGACAGAAAGAGACCCAGTACTTC. It specifies CAIAPGQKETQYF.

This rearrangement joins TRBV27 to TRBJ1-1; D is uncertain. CDR1 and CDR2 from the germline V gene are MNHEY and SMNVEV (reference sequence). The CDR3 extends over 16 amino acids. Trimming took 1 base from V and 1 from J, leaving 13 bases between them. In nucleotides, the CDR3 is TGTGCCAGCAGTTTATACCGAGAGAGAGGGAACACTGAAGCTTTCTTT. Protein sequence: CASSLYRERGNTEAFF.

The chain recombines TRBV10-3 with TRBJ2-2; 8 nucleotides align to TRBD2. Germline loops: CDR1 ENHRY, CDR2 SYGVKD. CDR3 length equals 13 residues. The junction had 7 bases not matched to a gene; V was cut back by 9 bases and J by 7 bases. CDR3 loop: CAIYRGGHGELFF. The CDR3 coding sequence is TGTGCCATTTACCGGGGGGGGCACGGGGAGCTGTTTTTT.

V usage is TRBV7-9 and J usage is TRBJ1-1; no clear D. Trimming cost V 3 bases and J 1 base, with 6 bases left between them. CDR3 length: 13 amino acids. Germline assignment: CDR1 SEHNR and CDR2 FQNEAQ (reference sequence). The CDR3 protein is CASSFNTNTEAFF. The DNA of the CDR3 is TGTGCCAGCAGCTTTAACACGAACACTGAAGCTTTCTTT. The whole variable domain, remainder taken from reference TRBV7-9 and TRBJ1-1, is DTGVSQNPRHKITKRGQNVTFRCDPISEHNRLYWYRQTLGQGPEFLTYFQNEAQLEKSRLLSDRFSAERPKGSFSTLEIQRTEQGDSAMYLCASSFNTNTEAFFGQGTRLTVV.

CDR3 sequence reads: CASSFYETQYF. The CDR3 DNA sequence: TGTGCCAGCAGCTTTTACGAGACCCAGTACTTC. This rearrangement joins TRBV7-9 to TRBJ2-5; D is unclear. V dropped 3 bases and J dropped 5 bases, with 4 bases sitting between them. The CDR3 is 11 amino acids. CDR1 is SEHNR, CDR2 FQNEAQ, per germline (reference sequence).

The table lists this clone with a count of one. The chain couples TRBV27 to TRBJ2-7; TRBD1 agrees at 9 bases. The V and J ends lost 6 bases and 7 bases, in that order; junction bases with no gene match: 10. This CDR3 contains 14 residues. CDR1 is MNHEY and CDR2 is SMNVEV in the germline V gene (reference sequence). In nucleotides, the CDR3 is TGTGCCAGCAGAGATTTGGGACAGGGATGGGAGCAGTACTTC. Amino acid sequence: CASRDLGQGWEQYF.

V usage is TRBV9 and J usage is TRBJ2-2, with 8 bases identical to TRBD2. Germline V gene sequence: CDR1 SGDLS, CDR2 YYNGEE. The CDR3 covers 15 residues. The V segment lost 4 bases and the J segment 4 bases; nucleotides outside the gene matches: 6. The CDR3: CASSLYAGGTGELFF. CDR3 sequence (DNA): TGTGCCAGCAGCCTCTATGCGGGGGGCACCGGGGAGCTGTTTTTT. Complete variable domain (other parts from reference TRBV9 and TRBJ2-2): DSGVTQTPKHLITATGQRVTLRCSPRSGDLSVYWYQQSLDQGLQFLIQYYNGEERAKGNILERFSAQQFPDLHSELNLSSLELGDSALYFCASSLYAGGTGELFFGEGSRLTVL.

This clone has more than one count but fewer than ten. The chain recombines TRBV5-6 with TRBJ1-5; 7 bases match TRBD1. CDR1 is SGHDT, CDR2 YYEEEE, per germline. V was clipped by 2 bases and J by 7 bases; unmatched bases: 6. The CDR3 runs to 14 residues. CDR3 sequence: CASSFTGDRQPQHF. CDR3 bases: TGTGCCAGCAGCTTTACAGGGGACCGGCAGCCCCAGCATTTT. Drawing the rest from reference TRBV5-6 and TRBJ1-5, the complete variable domain is DAGVTQSPTHLIKTRGQQVTLRCSPKSGHDTVSWYQQALGQGPQFIFQYYEEEERQRGNFPDRFSGHQFPNYSSELNVNALLLGDSALYLCASSFTGDRQPQHFGDGTRLSIL.

The chain is built from TRBV5-1 and TRBJ2-4; 14 bases align to TRBD2. J lost 0 bases, V lost 7 bases, and 9 bases had no gene match. This CDR3 spans 18 amino acids. CDR1 SGHRS and CDR2 YFSETQ come from the germline V gene. In nucleotides, the CDR3 is TGCGCCAGCCAAGCTGGGACTAGCGGGAGCTTAGCCAAAAACATTCAGTACTTC. Protein product: CASQAGTSGSLAKNIQYF.

CDR3 region: CASSLQPYQETQYF. The CDR3 DNA follows: TGTGCCAGCAGCCTGCAGCCGTACCAAGAGACCCAGTACTTC. The chain uses TRBV6-5 and TRBJ2-5; D is uncertain. Germline-derived CDR1 and CDR2 are MNHEY and SVGAGI. The CDR3 length is 14 residues. Trimming took off 6 bases at V and 0 bases at J, with 11 bases between the two ends.

The chain uses TRBV28 and TRBJ1-2, with D maybe TRBD1 (5 bases). The V and J ends lost 4 bases and 3 bases respectively, with 12 bases between them. Germline V gene data show CDR1 as MDHEN and CDR2 as SYDVKM. This CDR3 region has 14 residues. This chain's CDR3 is CASSSLLGDYGYTF. The CDR3 DNA reads TGTGCCAGCAGTTCCCTCTTGGGGGACTATGGCTACACCTTC.

The chain combines TRBV28 with TRBJ1-4, with unresolved D. There are 12 residues in the CDR3. V shed 8 bases and J shed 3 bases, with 7 bases lying between them. Germline CDR1 is MDHEN and CDR2 is SYDVKM. The CDR3 DNA is TGTGCCAGCTCCCTAGCTAATGAAAAACTGTTTTTT. Its translation: CASSLANEKLFF.

This chain uses TRBV4-3 with TRBJ2-5; D may be TRBD1 (6 bases). Germline V CDR1 and CDR2: LGHNA, YSLEER. Trimming left V 4 bases short and J 5 bases short, with 14 bases between. The CDR3 loop spans 14 amino acids. The CDR3 DNA follows: TGCGCCAGCAGCCCCGAAACAGGGAGCGAGACCCAGTACTTC. This translates into CASSPETGSETQYF.

V gene TRBV19 combines with J gene TRBJ2-1; possible D gene TRBD2, 6 bases. The CDR3 consists of 14 residues. V lost 5 bases and J 5 bases, leaving 13 bases between the germline ends. Germline values: CDR1 LNHDA, CDR2 SQIVND (reference sequence). CDR3 nucleotide sequence: TGTGCCAGTAGTCGGCGGGAACGAGACAATGAGCAGTTCTTC. It encodes CASSRRERDNEQFF.

The genes are TRBV2 and TRBJ1-4, with D maybe TRBD1 (5 bases). This CDR3 spans 15 amino acids. The germline V gene encodes CDR1 SNHLY and CDR2 FYNNEI. Trimming stripped 3 bases from V and 8 bases from J, with 16 bases between. The CDR3 sequence is CASSEQGRRSEKLFF. The CDR3 nucleotides read TGTGCCAGCAGTGAGCAGGGTCGACGCTCGGAAAAACTGTTTTTT.

The rearrangement joins TRBV2 to TRBJ2-1, with 9 positions matching TRBD1. With 5 bases clipped from V and 4 bases from J, the junction kept 6 bases outside the gene matches. CDR3 length equals 15 residues. CDR1 SNHLY and CDR2 FYNNEI come from the germline V gene. The CDR3 region is CASSSDRGKYNEQFF. In DNA form, the CDR3 reads TGTGCCAGCAGTTCGGACAGGGGAAAATACAATGAGCAGTTCTTC. The whole variable domain, remainder taken from reference TRBV2 and TRBJ2-1, is EPEVTQTPSHQVTQMGQEVILRCVPISNHLYFYWYRQILGQKVEFLVSFYNNEISEKSEIFDDQFSVERPDGSNFTLKIRSTKLEDSAMYFCASSSDRGKYNEQFFGPGTRLTVL.

This clone showed up just a few times. The chain is built from TRBV2 and TRBJ2-2, with D uncertain. Trimming cost V 8 bases and J 4 bases, with 11 bases left between them. Germline CDR1 is SNHLY and CDR2 is FYNNEI. The CDR3 is 13 amino acids. The CDR3 coding sequence is TGTGCCAGCGTCTACAGCATCACCGGGGAGCTGTTTTTT. It encodes CASVYSITGELFF.

This sequence joins TRBV7-7 and TRBJ2-5, with TRBD1 matching 8 bases. V trimming: 5 bases; J trimming: 4 bases; junction bases outside the gene matches: 12. Germline lookup yields CDR1 SSHAT and CDR2 FNYEAQ (reference sequence). The length of the CDR3 is 16 residues. In nucleotides, the CDR3 is TGTGCCAGCAGCCGTCAGGGGACAGGAGCCCTAGAGACCCAGTACTTC. It is translated as CASSRQGTGALETQYF.

Worth noting for this clone: This same CDR3 is encoded by further DNA sequences in the sample. V usage is TRBV6-5 and J usage is TRBJ2-3, with unresolved D. The CDR3 covers 11 residues. Germline V gives CDR1 MNHEY, CDR2 SVGAGI. Trimming stripped 6 bases from V and 0 bases from J, with 1 base between. This CDR3 reads CASRSTDTQYF. Here the CDR3 DNA reads TGTGCCAGCAGGAGCACAGATACGCAGTATTTT.

The gene calls are TRBV9 and TRBJ1-2, with a possible D match to TRBD1 (5 bases). There are 15 residues in the CDR3. In germline, CDR1 is SGDLS, CDR2 YYNGEE. Trimming cost V 0 bases and J 4 bases, with 13 bases left between them. CDR3 region: CASSVELAGPYGYTF. Here the CDR3 DNA reads TGTGCCAGCAGCGTAGAGTTGGCAGGGCCCTATGGCTACACCTTC.

The chain employs TRBV10-3 and TRBJ2-3; a possible D gene is TRBD1 (6 bases). Germline CDR1 reads ENHRY; CDR2 reads SYGVKD. The CDR3 loop spans 14 amino acids. V was pared by 6 bases and J by 0 bases, with 10 bases between. The CDR3 region has the DNA TGTGCCATCAGCCAGGGGCCTAGCACAGATACGCAGTATTTT. It codes for CAISQGPSTDTQYF.